These T cell receptor beta chains were read from a single sample in a study of blood T cells in healthy people across ages. TCRdb used MiXCR to reprocess the 5' RACE reads, holding one entry per CDR3 protein. This sample has 1.4 million to 1.5 million distinct CDR3 sequences, with 35% to 45% found just once. The sample comprised blood. These receptor sequences come from a young woman in good health. The CDR3 runs from the conserved cysteine through the conserved F or W. The D gene is left open where the match is weak. Clone sizes are given selectively: once, few, many, or a class where the clone is expanded.

cdr3_aa: CSARGPNQETQYF
cdr3_nt: TGCAGTGCTAGAGGTCCGAATCAAGAGACCCAGTACTTC
v_call: TRBV20-1
d_call: .
clone_size: .
j_call: TRBJ2-5

cdr3_aa: CASRAVSSGSYEQYF
cdr3_nt: TGTGCCAGCAGGGCTGTTTCTAGCGGGTCCTACGAGCAGTACTTC
v_call: TRBV28
d_call: TRBD2
clone_size: .
j_call: TRBJ2-7

cdr3_aa: CASSLQQGPNYGYTF
cdr3_nt: TGTGCCAGCAGCTTACAACAGGGACCTAACTATGGCTACACCTTC
v_call: TRBV7-6
d_call: .
clone_size: once
j_call: TRBJ1-2

cdr3_aa: CASSLQTMSSYNEQFF
cdr3_nt: TGTGCCAGCAGCTTACAGACTATGAGCTCCTACAATGAGCAGTTCTTC
v_call: TRBV7-2
d_call: .
clone_size: .
j_call: TRBJ2-1

cdr3_aa: CSARDPSGTSGHQYF
cdr3_nt: TGCAGTGCTAGAGATCCCAGCGGGACTAGCGGTCATCAGTATTTT
v_call: TRBV20-1
d_call: TRBD2
clone_size: .
j_call: TRBJ2-3

cdr3_aa: CASSLGQGVGANVLTF
cdr3_nt: TGTGCCAGCAGCTTAGGACAGGGGGTAGGGGCCAACGTCCTGACTTTC
v_call: TRBV7-7
d_call: TRBD1
clone_size: few
j_call: TRBJ2-6

cdr3_aa: CASSLAGQGVGNYGYTF
cdr3_nt: TGTGCCAGCAGTTTAGCCGGACAGGGGGTCGGGAACTATGGCTACACCTTC
v_call: TRBV27
d_call: TRBD1
clone_size: .
j_call: TRBJ1-2

cdr3_aa: CASSLEQGSNEQYF
cdr3_nt: TGTGCCAGCAGCTTAGAACAGGGGAGTAACGAGCAGTACTTC
v_call: TRBV7-2
d_call: TRBD1
clone_size: few
j_call: TRBJ2-7

cdr3_aa: CASSVSAGGGEQYF
cdr3_nt: TGCGCCAGCAGCGTCTCGGCAGGGGGAGGTGAGCAGTACTTC
v_call: TRBV5-1
d_call: .
clone_size: .
j_call: TRBJ2-5

cdr3_aa: CASSPYTSLTEAFF
cdr3_nt: TGTGCCAGCAGTCCCTACACGTCCCTCACTGAAGCTTTCTTT
v_call: TRBV27
d_call: .
clone_size: .
j_call: TRBJ1-1

cdr3_aa: CASSYSQGQGAAYGYTF
cdr3_nt: TGTGCCAGCAGTTACTCCCAAGGGCAGGGGGCAGCCTATGGCTACACCTTC
v_call: TRBV6-5
d_call: TRBD1
clone_size: .
j_call: TRBJ1-2

cdr3_aa: CASSPQGGGYRTEAFF
cdr3_nt: TGTGCCAGCAGCCCCCAGGGAGGAGGGTACAGGACTGAAGCTTTCTTT
v_call: TRBV3-1
d_call: .
clone_size: few
j_call: TRBJ1-1